A selection of T cell receptor beta chains follows, all from one sample in a study of shared clonotypes between healthy human individuals. Using immunoSEQ multiplex PCR, the repertoire was profiled, and TCRdb retains in-frame clones only, with some absent. Of 650,000 to 750,000 clones in the sample, about 78% are singletons; the top ten hold roughly 1.8%. The sequenced sample consisted of memory CD4+ T cells sorted from blood. Receptor source: a woman under 40 in good health. Each CDR3 is given with its conserved first and last residue. D genes are given only for firm matches. Size is stated for part of the rows, as once, few or many counts, or as a class when the clone is expanded.

-	TRBJ2-7	TRBV28	-	CASSPSPLSYEQYF	TGTGCCAGCAGTCCCTCCCCACTATCCTACGAGCAGTACTTC
-	TRBJ2-6	TRBV30	-	CAWSVTWGNGANVLTF	TGTGCCTGGAGTGTCACATGGGGGAATGGGGCCAACGTCCTGACTTTC
-	TRBJ1-5	TRBV28	TRBD1	CASRAGGSGNQPQHF	TGTGCCAGCAGGGCAGGGGGTTCAGGAAATCAGCCCCAGCATTTT
-	TRBJ1-2	TRBV19	-	CASSISAGLSGYTF	TGTGCCAGTAGTATCTCCGCAGGTTTGAGCGGCTACACCTTC
once	TRBJ1-4	TRBV5-1	TRBD1	CASSLGILTGGEEKLFF	TGCGCCAGCAGCTTGGGGATCCTGACAGGGGGCGAGGAAAAACTGTTTTTT
few	TRBJ2-7	TRBV4-1	-	CASSQVGGHQEYF	TGCGCCAGCAGCCAAGTTGGGGGACACCAGGAGTACTTC
-	TRBJ2-5	TRBV30	TRBD2	CAWNKGTSGTKETQYF	TGTGCCTGGAACAAAGGGACTAGCGGGACCAAAGAGACCCAGTACTTC
-	TRBJ2-5	TRBV19	-	CASSGGPHETQYF	TGTGCCAGTAGTGGGGGTCCCCATGAGACCCAGTACTTC
few	TRBJ2-5	TRBV28	-	CASTPVRGRETQYF	TGTGCCAGCACCCCAGTTCGTGGGAGAGAGACCCAGTACTTC
-	TRBJ2-5	TRBV5-6	-	CASSNQIGRGPQETQYF	TGTGCCAGCAGCAACCAGATCGGCCGGGGGCCTCAAGAGACCCAGTACTTC
-	TRBJ2-1	TRBV18	-	CASSRLVDVRENEQFF	TGTGCCAGCTCACGGTTAGTCGACGTAAGGGAGAATGAGCAGTTCTTC
-	TRBJ1-5	TRBV28	-	CASTWRGAGSNQPQHF	TGTGCCAGCACTTGGAGGGGGGCGGGGAGCAATCAGCCCCAGCATTTT
-	TRBJ1-1	TRBV4-1	TRBD1	CASSSGQGADTEAFF	TGCGCCAGCAGCTCAGGACAGGGGGCGGACACTGAAGCTTTCTTT
few	TRBJ2-7	TRBV28	TRBD2	CASSSVRGVRLYEQYF	TGTGCCAGCTCATCAGTCCGGGGGGTGAGACTCTACGAGCAGTACTTC
few	TRBJ1-5	TRBV15	-	CATSRDRQVAQPQHF	TGTGCCACCAGCAGAGATCGGCAGGTGGCTCAGCCCCAGCATTTT
once	TRBJ2-1	TRBV28	-	CASSLYGAHNEQFF	TGTGCCAGCAGTTTATACGGGGCCCACAATGAGCAGTTCTTC
-	TRBJ2-5	TRBV2	TRBD2	CASIQGGTSGKETQYF	TGTGCCAGCATCCAGGGAGGGACTAGCGGGAAAGAGACCCAGTACTTC
-	TRBJ2-3	TRBV19	-	CASRKEGFTDTQYF	TGTGCCAGTAGAAAAGAGGGGTTCACAGATACGCAGTATTTT
-	TRBJ2-7	TRBV28	-	CASSLPALYEQYF	TGTGCCAGCAGTTTACCCGCATTGTACGAGCAGTACTTC
-	TRBJ2-1	TRBV27	-	CASSLSTVAEQFF	TGTGCCAGCAGTTTATCCACAGTGGCTGAGCAGTTCTTC
-	TRBJ2-5	TRBV29-1	-	CSVFDLGENFQETQYF	TGCAGCGTTTTCGATCTGGGGGAGAACTTCCAAGAGACCCAGTACTTC
-	TRBJ2-7	TRBV4-1	TRBD2	CASSQLPGLAGAREQYF	TGCGCCAGCAGCCAACTCCCTGGACTAGCGGGAGCAAGGGAGCAGTACTTC
-	TRBJ1-4	TRBV9	-	CASSPSRGATNEKLFF	TGTGCCAGCAGCCCGAGCCGGGGGGCAACTAATGAAAAACTGTTTTTT
-	TRBJ2-7	TRBV10-3	TRBD1	CAIRGQGSDEQYF	TGTGCCATCAGGGGACAGGGGTCCGACGAGCAGTACTTC
-	TRBJ1-5	TRBV6-1	-	CASTYYSNQPQHF	TGTGCCAGCACCTATTATAGCAATCAGCCCCAGCATTTT
-	TRBJ2-7	TRBV7-6	-	CASSPGPNYEQYF	TGTGCCAGCAGCCCCGGGCCCAACTACGAGCAGTACTTC